Below, 8 T cell receptor beta chains from the same sample are listed, as sequenced in a study of CD8 T cells in ankylosing spondylitis. A single record per CDR3 protein comes from TCRdb applying MiXCR to the 5' RACE reads. The sample contains about 280,000 distinct CDR3 sequences, 20% of which appear only once. The specimen was blood, either unsorted or a sorted T cell fraction (not recorded which). The receptors were sampled from a male donor with ankylosing spondylitis or in good health (not recorded which).

This clonotype was counted ten times or more. Here the CDR3 reads CASSADRGDTEAFF. The DNA for the CDR3 is TGCGCCAGCAGCGCGGACAGAGGGGACACTGAAGCTTTCTTT. The chain links TRBV5-1 to TRBJ1-1, with D perhaps TRBD1 (6 bases). The germline V gene encodes CDR1 SGHRS and CDR2 YFSETQ. The ends were cut back, 4 bases at V and 3 bases at J, with 13 bases in the middle. The CDR3 has 14 residues.

Regarding this clonotype: At one of its ends the junction is not consistent with the germline gene, which may arise from a read error. The chain has TRBV20-1 and TRBJ2-1; 10 positions agree with TRBD1. CDR3 size: 16 residues. The germline V gene encodes CDR1 DFQATT and CDR2 SNEGSKA (reference sequence). DNA of the CDR3: TGCAGTGCTAGCCGGGACAGGGGACTTACTTACAATGAGCAGCTCTTC. Its translation: CSASRDRGLTYNEQLF.

The V and J genes are TRBV6-1 and TRBJ1-6, with a weak D call TRBD1 (5 bases). The germline V and J ends were trimmed by 5 bases and 9 bases, with 17 bases remaining between them. Germline assignment: CDR1 MNHNS and CDR2 SASEGT. The CDR3 is made up of 15 amino acids. The CDR3 DNA sequence: TGTGCCAGCAGTCCCCAGGTAGGGGATTTTTCACCCCTCCACTTT. Protein product: CASSPQVGDFSPLHF.

J is TRBJ1-5 and V is TRBV19; D possibly corresponds to TRBD1 (5 bases). The germline CDR1 and CDR2 sequences are LNHDA and SQIVND (reference sequence). V gave up 5 bases and J gave up 4 bases, with 18 bases separating them. This CDR3 comprises 16 residues. The CDR3 region is CASSPPRGSGNQPQHF. CDR3 DNA sequence: TGTGCCAGTAGTCCGCCGCGGGGGAGCGGGAATCAGCCCCAGCATTTT. Together with reference TRBV19 and TRBJ1-5, the CDR3 gives the full variable domain: DGGITQSPKYLFRKEGQNVTLSCEQNLNHDAMYWYRQDPGQGLRLIYYSQIVNDFQKGDIAEGYSVSREKKESFPLTVTSAQKNPTAFYLCASSPPRGSGNQPQHFGDGTRLSIL.

This clonotype has only a few counts. The chain employs TRBV5-1 and TRBJ2-3, with 8 bases identical to TRBD2. V trimming: 7 bases; J trimming: 2 bases; junction bases outside the gene matches: 15. CDR1 is SGHRS, CDR2 YFSETQ, per germline. The CDR3 has 17 residues. The CDR3 nucleotides read TGCGCCAGCGCCGGAAGGGCTAGCGGGTATGTCACAGATACGCAGTATTTT. It translates to CASAGRASGYVTDTQYF.

This clonotype was observed a few times. The chain carries TRBV5-1 and TRBJ2-3; D remains ambiguous. CDR3 length: 16 amino acids. In germline, CDR1 is SGHRS, CDR2 YFSETQ. Trimming shortened V by 3 bases and J by 0 bases, and 14 bases separated the two germline ends. The DNA of the CDR3 is TGCGCCAGCAGCTCCCAGGTGCTCCCTAGCACAGATACGCAGTATTTT. This codes for CASSSQVLPSTDTQYF.

This clonotype has just a few counts. The V and J genes are TRBV6-2 or TRBV6-3 and TRBJ2-1, with D tentatively TRBD2 (6 bases). The ends were cut back, 7 bases at V and 4 bases at J, with 14 bases in the middle. This CDR3 contains 14 residues. Germline CDR1 is MNHEY and CDR2 is SVGEGT. CDR3 sequence (DNA): TGTGCCAGCAAAGGGCCTAGCGAGTACAATGAGCAGTTCTTC. Encoded protein: CASKGPSEYNEQFF.

This clonotype was counted a few times. The rearrangement links TRBV5-1 to TRBJ2-1, with 7 bases lining up with TRBD2. The CDR3 extends over 12 amino acids. From germline, CDR1 is SGHRS and CDR2 YFSETQ. V gave up 1 base and J gave up 9 bases; unmatched junction bases: 1. In nucleotides, the CDR3 is TGCGCCAGCAGCTTGTGGGAGGGTGAGCAGTTCTTC. Amino acids: CASSLWEGEQFF.